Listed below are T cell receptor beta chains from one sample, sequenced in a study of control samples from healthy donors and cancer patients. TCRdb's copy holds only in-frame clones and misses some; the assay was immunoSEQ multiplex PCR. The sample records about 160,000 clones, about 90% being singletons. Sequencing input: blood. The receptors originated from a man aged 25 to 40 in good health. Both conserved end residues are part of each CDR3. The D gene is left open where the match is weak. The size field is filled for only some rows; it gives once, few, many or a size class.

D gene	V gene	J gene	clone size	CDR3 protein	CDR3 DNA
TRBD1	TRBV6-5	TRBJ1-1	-	CASRLQGEGATEAFF	TGTGCCAGCAGACTACAGGGAGAGGGGGCCACTGAAGCTTTCTTT
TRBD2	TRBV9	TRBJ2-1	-	CASTPMLAASYNEQFF	TGTGCCAGCACGCCTATGCTAGCGGCCTCCTACAATGAGCAGTTCTTC
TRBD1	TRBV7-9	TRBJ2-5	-	CASSSTGYRETQYF	TGTGCCAGCAGTTCGACAGGGTATAGAGAGACCCAGTACTTC
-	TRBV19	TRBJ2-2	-	CASSMAVGAGNTGELFF	TGTGCCAGTAGTATGGCTGTCGGAGCCGGGAACACCGGGGAGCTGTTTTTT
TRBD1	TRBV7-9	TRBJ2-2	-	CASSSYRGPRSPGELFF	TGTGCCAGCAGCTCCTACAGGGGGCCGCGGTCTCCCGGGGAGCTGTTTTTT
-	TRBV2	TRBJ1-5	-	CASSDQDLEVQPQHF	TGTGCCAGCAGTGACCAGGACCTTGAAGTTCAGCCCCAGCATTTT
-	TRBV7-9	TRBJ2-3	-	CASEPSGSSTDTQYF	TGTGCCAGCGAACCAAGCGGTTCTAGCACAGATACGCAGTATTTT
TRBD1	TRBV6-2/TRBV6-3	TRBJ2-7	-	CASSDLRTGRGTLYEQYF	TGTGCCAGCAGTGACCTTCGGACAGGGAGAGGGACCCTTTACGAGCAGTACTTC
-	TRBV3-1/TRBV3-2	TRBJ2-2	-	CASSQLGSGSYTGELFF	TGTGCCAGCAGCCAATTGGGGAGCGGTTCCTACACCGGGGAGCTGTTTTTT
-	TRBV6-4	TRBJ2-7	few	CASSDRSVVYHEQYF	TGTGCCAGCAGTGACCGGTCAGTAGTCTACCACGAGCAGTACTTC
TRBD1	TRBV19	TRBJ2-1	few	CASTLDRGPYNEQFF	TGTGCCAGTACCTTGGACAGGGGGCCTTACAATGAGCAGTTCTTC
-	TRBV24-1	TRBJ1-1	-	CATSEKTGSYAEAFF	TGTGCCACCAGTGAAAAAACAGGGAGCTATGCTGAAGCTTTCTTT
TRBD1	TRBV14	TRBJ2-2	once	CASSHPHRGAYTGELFF	TGTGCCAGCAGCCACCCTCACAGGGGGGCGTACACCGGGGAGCTGTTTTTT
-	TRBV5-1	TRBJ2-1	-	CASSHQGWGSSYNEQFF	TGCGCCAGCAGCCACCAGGGTTGGGGGAGCTCCTACAATGAGCAGTTCTTC
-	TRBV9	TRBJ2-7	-	CASSVVAGTEQYF	TGTGCCAGCAGCGTAGTGGCAGGGACGGAGCAGTACTTC
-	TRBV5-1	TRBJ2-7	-	CASSSLTGTLDEQYF	TGCGCCAGCAGCTCCCTAACAGGGACCCTCGACGAGCAGTACTTC
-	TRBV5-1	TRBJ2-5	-	CASRDSGGETQYF	TGCGCCAGCAGGGATTCTGGGGGAGAGACCCAGTACTTC
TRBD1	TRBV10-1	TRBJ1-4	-	CASSESRGLVNEKLFF	TGCGCCAGCAGTGAGTCGAGGGGGCTAGTCAATGAAAAACTGTTTTTT
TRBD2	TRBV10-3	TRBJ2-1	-	CATGGQGTYNEQFF	TGTGCCACGGGGGGGCAGGGAACCTACAATGAGCAGTTCTTC
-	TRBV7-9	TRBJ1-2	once	CASSLPPGNYGYTF	TGTGCCAGCAGCTTACCCCCAGGGAACTATGGCTACACCTTC
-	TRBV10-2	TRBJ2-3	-	CASSPGTYTDTQYF	TGCGCCAGCAGTCCCGGGACATACACAGATACGCAGTATTTT
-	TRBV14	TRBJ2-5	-	CASSQDRQTQYF	TGTGCCAGCAGCCAAGATAGACAGACCCAGTACTTC
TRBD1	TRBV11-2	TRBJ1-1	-	CASTGRGTVNTEAFF	TGTGCCAGCACCGGGAGGGGGACAGTGAACACTGAAGCTTTCTTT
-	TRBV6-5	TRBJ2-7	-	CASSWGRTTTYEQYF	TGTGCCAGCAGTTGGGGCCGGACAACTACCTACGAGCAGTACTTC
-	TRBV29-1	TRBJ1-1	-	CSVNRVGTEAFF	TGCAGCGTCAACAGGGTTGGGACTGAAGCTTTCTTT
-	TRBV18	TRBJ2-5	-	CASSPPPAQETQYF	TGTGCCAGCTCACCACCTCCGGCTCAAGAGACCCAGTACTTC
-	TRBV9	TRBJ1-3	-	CASSGQSMLSGNTIYF	TGTGCCAGCAGCGGGCAGAGTATGCTCTCTGGAAACACCATATATTTT
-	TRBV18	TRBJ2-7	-	CATRGQSYEQYF	TGTGCCACCAGAGGACAATCCTACGAGCAGTACTTC
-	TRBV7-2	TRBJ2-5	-	CASRLFGGGGETQYF	TGTGCCAGCAGGTTGTTTGGAGGTGGGGGAGAGACCCAGTACTTC
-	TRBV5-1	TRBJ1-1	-	CASSPSLGRNTEAFF	TGCGCCAGCAGCCCAAGCCTCGGGAGGAACACTGAAGCTTTCTTT
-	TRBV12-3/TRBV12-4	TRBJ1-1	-	CASSPQGNTEAFF	TGTGCCAGCAGTCCACAGGGAAACACTGAAGCTTTCTTT
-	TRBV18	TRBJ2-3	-	CASSPLDTRGDTQYF	TGTGCCAGCTCACCCCTTGACACCCGGGGAGATACGCAGTATTTT
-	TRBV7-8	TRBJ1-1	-	CASSLKRGMNTEAFF	TGTGCCAGCAGCTTAAAGCGGGGAATGAACACTGAAGCTTTCTTT
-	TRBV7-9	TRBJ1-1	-	CASSLRVGDTEAFF	TGTGCCAGCAGCTTAAGGGTTGGAGACACTGAAGCTTTCTTT
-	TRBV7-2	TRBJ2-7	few	CASSLGLGEQYF	TGTGCCAGCAGCCTTGGGTTGGGGGAGCAGTACTTC
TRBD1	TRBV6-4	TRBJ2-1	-	CASSGSGTGLFF	TGTGCCAGCAGTGGGTCCGGGACAGGGTTGTTCTTC
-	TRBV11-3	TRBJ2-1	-	CASSLGPRFNEQFF	TGTGCCAGCAGCTTAGGCCCCCGTTTCAATGAGCAGTTCTTC
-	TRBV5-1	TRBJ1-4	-	CAIVVRDKGGCDEKLFF	TGCGCCATTGTAGTCCGCGATAAGGGAGGATGTGATGAAAAACTGTTTTTT
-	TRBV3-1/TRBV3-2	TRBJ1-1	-	CASSQEPREAFF	TGTGCCAGCAGCCAAGAACCGCGTGAAGCTTTCTTT
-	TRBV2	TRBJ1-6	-	CASSEEAGSYNSPLHF	TGTGCCAGCAGTGAAGAAGCGGGCTCCTATAATTCACCCCTCCACTTT
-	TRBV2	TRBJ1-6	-	CASLPEVGSPLHF	TGTGCCAGTCTCCCTGAGGTGGGATCACCCCTCCACTTT
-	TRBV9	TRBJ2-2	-	CASSVVSRPTTGELFF	TGTGCCAGCAGCGTAGTAAGCCGACCTACCACCGGGGAGCTGTTTTTT
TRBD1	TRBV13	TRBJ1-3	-	CASSFRDRAFGNTIYF	TGTGCCAGCAGCTTCCGGGACAGGGCCTTTGGAAACACCATATATTTT